Presented here are 25 T cell receptor beta chains from one specimen sequenced in a study of blood T cell repertoires in COVID-19. Profiled with immunoSEQ multiplex PCR; TCRdb holds only in-frame clones, not every one. The repertoire includes over 80,000 clones, roughly nine tenths of them detected once, and around 1.8% sits in the top ten. The sequencing sample was made of peripheral blood. All receptors derive from a human donor with active COVID-19. The donor label of this sample is uncertain.

This clone appeared a single time. V is TRBV9 and J is TRBJ2-1; TRBD2 agrees at 11 bases. The trim removed 3 bases at V and 15 bases at J, leaving 14 bases unmatched. This CDR3 region has 15 residues. Germline V CDR1 and CDR2: SGDLS, YYNGEE. The CDR3 loop reads CASSATSSGGPQRFF. The DNA for the CDR3 is TGTGCCAGCAGCGCCACCTCTAGCGGGGGGCCCCAACGGTTCTTC.

The V and J genes are TRBV2 and TRBJ1-2; no definite D call. Between the trimmed V and J ends, which lost 6 bases and 1 base, there was a span of 15 bases. Germline V CDR1 and CDR2: SNHLY, FYNNEI. The CDR3 totals 15 residues. The CDR3 sequence is CASRLLPELNYGYTF. CDR3 nucleotides: TGTGCCAGCAGGCTGCTCCCCGAGCTTAACTATGGCTACACCTTC.

Remarks on this clone: Within the sample, other DNA sequences also encode this same CDR3. The V call is TRBV9, the J call TRBJ2-2, with D uncertain. CDR3 length: 14 residues. Trimming shortened V by 2 bases and J by 0 bases, and 5 bases separated the two germline ends. Per the germline V gene, CDR1 is SGDLS and CDR2 is YYNGEE. The CDR3 bases are TGTGCCAGCAGCGTGGCAGCGAACACCGGGGAGCTGTTTTTT. Translation: CASSVAANTGELFF.

The rearrangement joins TRBV5-1 to TRBJ2-7; 7 bases match TRBD1. J lost 3 bases, V lost 4 bases, and 7 bases had no gene match. CDR3 length equals 14 residues. The germline gives CDR1 SGHRS, CDR2 YFSETQ. DNA of the CDR3: TGCGCCAGCAGCCTTGGGACAGAGGGCTACGAGCAGTACTTC. It is translated as CASSLGTEGYEQYF.

The gene calls are TRBV7-9 and TRBJ2-5, with D possibly matching TRBD1 (5 bases). The CDR3 spans 15 residues. V lost 3 bases, J lost 1 base, and 12 bases lay in between. The germline CDR1 and CDR2 sequences are SEHNR and FQNEAQ (reference sequence). DNA of the CDR3: TGTGCCAGCAGCTTGGTAGGGGTTTTCCAAGAGACCCAGTACTTC. This sequence encodes CASSLVGVFQETQYF.

V usage is TRBV7-8 and J usage is TRBJ2-1; TRBD2 matches 8 bases. J lost 2 bases, V lost 4 bases, and 4 bases had no gene match. The CDR3 sequence is 15 residues long. Germline V gene data show CDR1 as SGHVS and CDR2 as FQNEAQ. DNA for the CDR3: TGTGCCAGCAGCTGGCGGGGGGCCCCCTACAATGAGCAGTTCTTC. This encodes CASSWRGAPYNEQFF.

The rearrangement links TRBV12-5 to TRBJ1-2; D possibly corresponds to TRBD1 (5 bases). In germline, CDR1 is LGHNT, CDR2 FRNRAP. Trimming took off 3 bases at V and 6 bases at J, with 20 bases between the two ends. The CDR3 sequence is 16 residues long. DNA for the CDR3: TGTGCTAGTGGTTTCGACTTAGACAGCCGATCGCATGGCTACACCTTC. Encoded protein: CASGFDLDSRSHGYTF.

The chain employs TRBV7-8 and TRBJ2-5; D perhaps matches TRBD2 (6 bases). With 3 bases removed from V and 4 bases from J, the gap between germline ends came to 15 bases. The CDR3 loop spans 15 amino acids. Germline assignment: CDR1 SGHVS and CDR2 FQNEAQ. The CDR3 bases are TGTGCCAGCAGCTTGACGCGGGGTTCGGTAGAGACCCAGTACTTC. This translates into CASSLTRGSVETQYF.

This clone was seen once. The chain joins TRBV19 to TRBJ1-5, with D unclear. CDR1 is LNHDA and CDR2 is SQIVND in the germline V gene (reference sequence). The CDR3 is 15 amino acids. V dropped 7 bases and J dropped 2 bases, with 15 bases sitting between them. This CDR3 is CASKIWGGGNQPQHF. For the CDR3, the DNA is TGTGCCAGTAAAATCTGGGGAGGAGGCAATCAGCCCCAGCATTTT.

V is TRBV12-3 or TRBV12-4 and J is TRBJ2-1, with D possibly TRBD1 on 6 matching bases. Between the trimmed V and J ends, which lost 7 bases and 9 bases, there was a span of 16 bases. This CDR3 has 13 residues. CDR3: CASTTGLHGEQFF. CDR3 nucleotide sequence: TGTGCCAGCACGACAGGTCTACATGGTGAGCAGTTCTTC.

The chain is built from TRBV7-9 and TRBJ2-3; the match to TRBD2 covers 7 bases. CDR3 length: 15 amino acids. CDR1 SEHNR and CDR2 FQNEAQ come from the germline V gene (reference sequence). V was clipped by 1 base and J by 4 bases; unmatched bases: 5. The CDR3 bases are TGTGCCAGCAGCTTAGGACTAGCTATGGCAGATACGCAGTATTTT. This sequence encodes CASSLGLAMADTQYF. The full variable domain, rest sourced from reference TRBV7-9 and TRBJ2-3, is DTGVSQNPRHKITKRGQNVTFRCDPISEHNRLYWYRQTLGQGPEFLTYFQNEAQLEKSRLLSDRFSAERPKGSFSTLEIQRTEQGDSAMYLCASSLGLAMADTQYFGPGTRLTVL.

This clone has a single count. The chain is built from TRBV9 and TRBJ2-3; 9 bases line up with TRBD2. The CDR3 spans 14 residues. With 6 bases clipped from V and 6 bases from J, the junction kept 8 bases outside the gene matches. CDR1 and CDR2 (germline): SGDLS, YYNGEE. The CDR3 DNA reads as TGTGCCAGCACCCGCGGGGGGGCTCCTGATACGCAGTATTTT. It specifies CASTRGGAPDTQYF.

The rearrangement links TRBV2 to TRBJ1-6; perhaps TRBD1 as D (5 bases). The CDR3 covers 12 residues. The V and J ends lost 9 bases and 5 bases respectively, with 8 bases between them. Germline V gives CDR1 SNHLY, CDR2 FYNNEI. CDR3 in amino acids: CARRGNNSPLHF. CDR3 DNA sequence: TGTGCCAGGCGGGGGAATAATTCACCCCTCCACTTT.

This chain uses TRBV13 with TRBJ1-3, with D possibly matching TRBD1 (5 bases). V lost 5 bases and J 3 bases, leaving 11 bases between the germline ends. CDR1 PRHDT and CDR2 FYEKMQ come from the germline V gene (reference sequence). There are 14 residues in the CDR3. This chain's CDR3 is CASSRSGGGNTIYF. As DNA, the CDR3 is TGTGCCAGCAGCCGAAGCGGGGGTGGAAACACCATATATTTT.

The V gene is TRBV5-1, the J gene TRBJ1-6, with 7 bases that match TRBD1. CDR1 and CDR2 (germline): SGHRS, YFSETQ. This CDR3 is 15 amino acids long. V trimming: 0 bases; J trimming: 9 bases; junction bases outside the gene matches: 6. Here the CDR3 DNA reads TGCGCCAGCAGCTTGGAAGGGGGCGCGGGTTCACCCCTCCACTTT. Encoded protein: CASSLEGGAGSPLHF. Drawing the rest from reference TRBV5-1 and TRBJ1-6, the complete variable domain is KAGVTQTPRYLIKTRGQQVTLSCSPISGHRSVSWYQQTPGQGLQFLFEYFSETQRNKGNFPGRFSGRQFSNSRSEMNVSTLELGDSALYLCASSLEGGAGSPLHFGNGTRLTVT.

The chain carries TRBV2 and TRBJ1-5; a possible D gene is TRBD1 (6 bases). V dropped 6 bases and J dropped 0 bases, with 12 bases sitting between them. Per the germline V gene, CDR1 is SNHLY and CDR2 is FYNNEI. The CDR3 sequence is 15 residues long. The DNA for the CDR3 is TGTGCCAGCAGGTACGACAGGTCTAGCAATCAGCCCCAGCATTTT. Encoded protein: CASRYDRSSNQPQHF.

The chain joins TRBV27 to TRBJ2-7, with D uncertain. Germline CDR1 MNHEY, CDR2 SMNVEV (reference sequence). V lost 3 bases and J lost 4, with 7 bases in between. This CDR3 is built from 12 residues. DNA for the CDR3: TGTGCCAGCAGTTTGTCCGGTTACGAGCAGTACTTC. Protein product: CASSLSGYEQYF.

The V gene is TRBV5-1, the J gene TRBJ1-3; 7 nucleotides align to TRBD1. Germline CDR1 is SGHRS and CDR2 is YFSETQ. The V gene end was trimmed by 3 bases and the J gene end by 4 bases; junction bases not matched to a gene: 7. This CDR3 contains 15 residues. The CDR3 sequence: CASSSGTVDGNTIYF. The CDR3 region has the DNA TGCGCCAGCAGCTCTGGGACAGTTGACGGAAACACCATATATTTT.

This chain links TRBV4-2 with TRBJ2-1, with 10 bases fitting TRBD2. The CDR3 is 18 residues long. Per the germline V gene, CDR1 is LGHNA and CDR2 is YNFKEQ. J gave up 7 bases and V 0 bases, and 12 bases lay outside the gene matches. This chain's CDR3 is CASSQEPVGSGGANEQFF. The CDR3 DNA sequence: TGTGCCAGCAGCCAAGAGCCAGTCGGGAGCGGGGGGGCGAATGAGCAGTTCTTC.

This clone was observed once. The chain couples TRBV5-4 to TRBJ2-3, with D unclear. This CDR3 contains 15 residues. V was shortened by 0 bases and J by 4 bases, with 12 bases between the two germline ends. CDR1 is SGHNT, CDR2 YYREEE, per germline (reference sequence). In DNA, the CDR3 is TGTGCCAGCAGCTTGGGGCCTAGGTGGTCAGATACGCAGTATTTT. This gives the protein CASSLGPRWSDTQYF.

The chain recombines TRBV29-1 with TRBJ1-2; 9 bases fit TRBD1. With 3 bases clipped from V and 0 bases from J, the junction kept 2 bases outside the gene matches. CDR1 and CDR2 from the germline V gene are SQVTM and ANQGSEA. This CDR3 has 14 residues. The CDR3 region is CSVEWTGANYGYTF. Written as DNA, the CDR3 is TGCAGCGTTGAGTGGACAGGGGCTAACTATGGCTACACCTTC.

The V and J genes are TRBV5-1 and TRBJ2-7; 10 nucleotides line up with TRBD1. Germline CDR1 and CDR2: SGHRS and YFSETQ. The V and J ends lost 3 bases and 6 bases, in that order; junction bases with no gene match: 3. This CDR3 contains 13 residues. Here the CDR3 reads CASSWDRGVEQYF. The CDR3 nucleotides read TGCGCCAGCAGCTGGGACAGGGGTGTCGAGCAGTACTTC.

The chain carries TRBV4-3 and TRBJ1-6; tentative D call: TRBD1 (6 bases). The CDR3 is 17 amino acids. V lost 0 bases to trimming and J lost 4 bases, with 13 bases between them. Germline assignment: CDR1 LGHNA and CDR2 YSLEER. CDR3: CASSQDAVGQYNSPLHF. CDR3 DNA sequence: TGCGCCAGCAGCCAAGATGCCGTTGGACAGTATAATTCACCCCTCCACTTT.

V usage is TRBV3-1 (or the pseudogene TRBV3-2) and J usage is TRBJ2-7; 8 nucleotides agree with TRBD1. The CDR3 runs 16 residues. V was clipped by 4 bases and J by 7 bases; unmatched bases: 15. Germline lookup yields CDR1 LGHDT and CDR2 YNNKEL (reference sequence). The CDR3 DNA follows: TGTGCCAGCAGCCCTCCCTTTGGACAGGGTTTGATAGAGCAGTACTTC. Its translation is CASSPPFGQGLIEQYF.

The chain links TRBV6-5 to TRBJ2-3; TRBD1 might be the D (5 bases). V lost 6 bases, J lost 1 base, and 8 bases lay in between. The CDR3 is 13 amino acids. Looked up from germline, CDR1 is MNHEY and CDR2 is SVGAGI. As DNA, the CDR3 is TGTGCCAGCAGGATACAGGGCACAGATACGCAGTATTTT. Its translation is CASRIQGTDTQYF.